These T cell receptor beta chains were read from a single sample in a study of cytomegalovirus exposure and HLA in healthy donors. The table came from immunoSEQ multiplex PCR; TCRdb's copy has only in-frame clones and leaves some out. The profile covers around 190,000 clones, with roughly 87% appearing a single time and 0.9% to 1.2% taken by the ten largest. The sequencing sample was made of PBMCs. Receptors were obtained from a boy younger than 10 in good health and CMV-seronegative. The CDR3 runs from the conserved cysteine through the conserved F or W. D genes are given only for firm matches. Part of the rows lack a size; the others show once, few, many or a class for expanded clones.

NA	TRBD2	TRBV7-3	TRBJ2-3	TGTGCCAGCAGCTTAAGTTCCACTAGCGGGGGTTTGTATTTT	CASSLSSTSGGLYF
NA	TRBD1	TRBV27	TRBJ2-5	TGTGCCAGCAGTTTATCGGGCAGGGGGCGTGAGACCCAGTACTTC	CASSLSGRGRETQYF
once	NA	TRBV15	TRBJ2-4	TGTGCCACGGGGGGGCTAGCCAAAAACATTCAGTACTTC	CATGGLAKNIQYF
few	TRBD2	TRBV5-4	TRBJ2-1	TGTGCCAGCGGGATACTAGCGGGAGGCAATGAGCAGTTCTTC	CASGILAGGNEQFF
NA	NA	TRBV6-5	TRBJ2-5	TGTGCCAGCAGTTCTGCGCAAGAGACCCAGTACTTC	CASSSAQETQYF
few	TRBD2	TRBV10-3	TRBJ2-3	TGTGCCATCAGAAGGACTAGCGGGAGCACAGATACGCAGTATTTT	CAIRRTSGSTDTQYF
NA	TRBD1	TRBV5-1	TRBJ1-1	TGCGCCAGCAGCTCGACCGGGACAGGGAACACTGAAGCTTTCTTT	CASSSTGTGNTEAFF
NA	NA	TRBV7-2	TRBJ2-7	TGTGCCAGCAGCTTAGTAGCGAAAGAGCAGTACTTC	CASSLVAKEQYF
NA	NA	TRBV7-6	TRBJ2-6	TGTGCCAGCAGCTTAGGGTCAGGGCCCTCCTCTGGGGCCAACGTCCTGACTTTC	CASSLGSGPSSGANVLTF
NA	NA	TRBV6-1	TRBJ1-5	TGTGCCAGCAGTGAAGATAGGGGTTCGCCCCAGCATTTT	CASSEDRGSPQHF
NA	TRBD2	TRBV7-8	TRBJ2-3	TGTGCCAGCAGCTTAGAACGGCTAGCGGCCCGCACAGATACGCAGTATTTT	CASSLERLAARTDTQYF
NA	TRBD2	TRBV7-2	TRBJ2-3	TGTGCCAGCAGCTCTAGCGGGGGGGCCCGTCCAGATACGCAGTATTTT	CASSSSGGARPDTQYF
NA	TRBD2	TRBV29-1	TRBJ2-3	TGCAGCGTTGTAAGAGCGGGAGGGGGAAGCACAGATACGCAGTATTTT	CSVVRAGGGSTDTQYF
NA	TRBD2	TRBV30	TRBJ2-3	TGTGCCTGGAGTGACCCGCAGCGGGAGGGCACAGATACGCAGTATTTT	CAWSDPQREGTDTQYF
NA	TRBD1	TRBV6-5	TRBJ2-7	TGTGCCAGCAGTGACCGGGACAGGGTTACCGAGCAGTACTTC	CASSDRDRVTEQYF
NA	TRBD2	TRBV30	TRBJ2-1	TGTGCCTGTACGTCACTAGCGGGGGCCCTAATTCGCAATGAGCAGTTCTTC	CACTSLAGALIRNEQFF
NA	TRBD1	TRBV7-9	TRBJ2-7	TGTGCCAGCAGCTTAGCCGCAGGGGGAAAATACGAGCAGTACTTC	CASSLAAGGKYEQYF
NA	TRBD1	TRBV5-4	TRBJ1-6	TGTGCCAGCAGCCGACCGGGACAGGGGGATTCACCCCTCCACTTT	CASSRPGQGDSPLHF
NA	TRBD1	TRBV4-1	TRBJ2-6	TGCGCCAGCAGCCAAGGGGACAGGAGCTCTGGGGCCAACGTCCTGACTTTC	CASSQGDRSSGANVLTF